This TCR beta chain was observed in a study of OX40 agonist ivuxolimab in advanced cancers. Excluded were patients having autoimmune disease history or systemic immunosuppression. Profiled with immunoSEQ multiplex PCR; TCRdb holds only in-frame clones, not every one. The profile shows some 5,600 clones, roughly 70% of them singletons. Germline V lookup: CDR1 ENHRY, CDR2 SYGVKD. CDR3 length: 12 residues. V lost 1 base and J lost 7, with 5 bases in between. The chain combines TRBV10-3 with TRBJ2-1; D gene uncertain. Specimen: CD4+ or CD8+ T cells sorted from blood, collected in a trial of the OX40 agonist ivuxolimab. This TCR was sampled from an adult with an advanced solid tumor such as melanoma, head and neck, liver or kidney cancer. The CDR3 region is CAISEWRNEQFF. The CDR3, as DNA: TGTGCCATCAGTGAGTGGCGGAATGAGCAGTTCTTC.